This entry lists 5 T cell receptor beta chains sequenced from one sample in a study of blood T cell repertoires in COVID-19. TCRdb's copy holds only in-frame clones and misses some; the assay was immunoSEQ multiplex PCR. The sample records fewer than 350,000 clones, more than 70% being singletons. The sequencing input was PBMCs or T cells enriched from blood (not recorded which). The receptor set was obtained from a woman between 25 and 40 years old who had been exposed to COVID-19.

The rearrangement joins TRBV7-9 to TRBJ2-3, with D perhaps matching TRBD1 (5 bases). V was cut by 8 bases and J by 0 bases, with 15 bases left in between. The CDR3 is 15 residues long. The germline V gene encodes CDR1 SEHNR and CDR2 FQNEAQ (reference sequence). The CDR3 coding sequence is TGTGCCAGCCAACGAACAGGTTCCAGCACAGATACGCAGTATTTT. It translates to CASQRTGSSTDTQYF.

CDR3 sequence: CASSEDGRDLNEQFF. CDR3 sequence (DNA): TGTGCCAGCAGTGAAGATGGGCGGGATTTGAATGAGCAGTTCTTC. The chain uses TRBV6-1 and TRBJ2-1, with D maybe TRBD2 (6 bases). This CDR3 has 15 residues. With 1 base removed from V and 7 bases from J, the gap between germline ends came to 14 bases. Looked up from germline, CDR1 is MNHNS and CDR2 is SASEGT.

The chain is built from TRBV19 and TRBJ1-1; D remains ambiguous. V lost 7 bases to trimming and J lost 4 bases, with 16 bases between them. Germline V gene lookup returns CDR1 LNHDA and CDR2 SQIVND (reference sequence). The CDR3 contains 14 residues. CDR3: CASITPRGGTEAFF. The CDR3 DNA follows: TGTGCCAGTATCACGCCGCGGGGAGGCACTGAAGCTTTCTTT.

This chain links TRBV18 with TRBJ2-2, with TRBD1 matching 8 bases. The CDR3 is 15 amino acids. V shed 4 bases and J 1 base; nucleotides not matched to a gene: 2. Germline loops: CDR1 KGHSH, CDR2 LQKENI. The CDR3: CASSLGQVNTGELFF. The CDR3 nucleotides read TGTGCCAGCTCACTGGGACAGGTGAACACCGGGGAGCTGTTTTTT.

The chain joins TRBV5-1 to TRBJ2-5, with 7 bases aligning to TRBD1. The CDR3 has 14 amino acids. The germline gives CDR1 SGHRS, CDR2 YFSETQ. Trimming removed 4 bases from V and 4 bases from J; junction bases left unmatched: 7. CDR3 region: CASSRETGRETQYF. CDR3 DNA sequence: TGCGCCAGCAGCCGCGAGACAGGGAGAGAGACCCAGTACTTC. The full variable domain, completed using reference TRBV5-1 and TRBJ2-5, is KAGVTQTPRYLIKTRGQQVTLSCSPISGHRSVSWYQQTPGQGLQFLFEYFSETQRNKGNFPGRFSGRQFSNSRSEMNVSTLELGDSALYLCASSRETGRETQYFGPGTRLLVL.